The rows below give T cell receptor beta chains drawn from one sample of a study of shared clonotypes between healthy human individuals. Clones were sequenced by immunoSEQ multiplex PCR, and TCRdb holds only the in-frame ones, with some missing. The data hold some 200,000 clones, with 60% to 75% observed a single time. The sequenced sample consisted of memory CD4+ T cells sorted from blood. The receptors derive from a man aged 25 to 45 in good health. The CDR3 runs from the conserved cysteine through the conserved F or W. A D gene is named only where the DNA matches it firmly. The size entry is marked missing in some rows and otherwise reads once, few, many or a size class.

>TRBJ2-7|-|TRBV14|TRBD1
CASSRIGTVKRF
TGTGCCAGCAGCCGTATCGGGACAGTAAAAAGATTC
>TRBJ2-2|many|TRBV7-3|-
CASSPAALAFRAGELFF
TGTGCCAGCAGCCCTGCTGCACTAGCCTTTCGTGCCGGGGAGCTGTTTTTT
>TRBJ2-7|-|TRBV5-1|-
CASSLTGKAYEQYF
TGCGCCAGCAGCTTAACGGGAAAAGCCTACGAGCAGTACTTC
>TRBJ2-3|-|TRBV9|TRBD2
CASSIRLAEDTQYF
TGTGCCAGCAGCATACGACTAGCGGAAGATACGCAGTATTTT
>TRBJ1-1|-|TRBV2|-
CASTYIQGNTEAFF
TGTGCCAGCACTTACATACAGGGGAACACTGAAGCTTTCTTT
>TRBJ2-5|-|TRBV18|-
CASSPGADSETQYF
TGTGCCAGCTCCCCCGGGGCGGACAGCGAGACCCAGTACTTC
>TRBJ1-2|-|TRBV19|-
CASRARGRQLRDGYTF
TGTGCCAGTAGGGCCCGTGGACGGCAGCTAAGGGATGGCTACACCTTC
>TRBJ2-3|once|TRBV27|TRBD2
CASSSGRVLDTQYF
TGTGCCAGTAGTAGCGGGAGGGTTCTAGATACGCAGTATTTT
>TRBJ2-5|-|TRBV5-1|-
CASRFGAGQGETQYF
TGCGCCAGCAGGTTCGGTGCGGGGCAGGGGGAGACCCAGTACTTC
>TRBJ1-1|-|TRBV6-5|-
CASRSNGLAFF
TGTGCCAGCAGATCAAATGGATTAGCTTTCTTT
>TRBJ2-1|few|TRBV7-2|TRBD2
CASSLAASGRRFQQFF
TGTGCCAGCAGCTTAGCGGCTAGCGGGAGGAGGTTTCAGCAGTTCTTC
>TRBJ1-3|-|TRBV7-9|-
CASSLATSGNTIYF
TGTGCCAGCAGCTTAGCCACCTCTGGAAACACCATATATTTT
>TRBJ2-5|-|TRBV11-2|-
CASSLRGQGWETQYF
TGTGCCAGCAGCTTAAGGGGTCAGGGATGGGAGACCCAGTACTTC
>TRBJ2-5|-|TRBV29-1|-
CSVARGGAVETQYF
TGCAGCGTGGCACGTGGGGGGGCCGTTGAGACCCAGTACTTC
>TRBJ2-6|-|TRBV18|-
CASSPQGISGANVLTF
TGTGCCAGCTCACCCCAGGGGATCTCTGGGGCCAACGTCCTGACTTTC
>TRBJ2-1|-|TRBV2|TRBD1
CASSALLGQGFSNEQFF
TGTGCCAGCAGTGCTTTGCTGGGACAGGGGTTCTCCAATGAGCAGTTCTTC
>TRBJ1-2|-|TRBV4-3|-
CASSQVAATELYGYTF
TGCGCCAGCAGCCAAGTGGCGGCGACAGAGCTCTATGGCTACACCTTC
>TRBJ2-2|-|TRBV11-2|-
CASSLFGTSLSNTGELFF
TGTGCCAGCAGCTTATTTGGGACAAGCCTCTCGAACACCGGGGAGCTGTTTTTT
>TRBJ2-5|-|TRBV7-9|TRBD2
CASSPTLAGGPATQYF
TGTGCCAGCAGCCCTACACTAGCGGGAGGGCCGGCGACCCAGTACTTC
>TRBJ1-4|few|TRBV5-6|-
CASSLGVVGWEKLFF
TGTGCCAGCAGCTTGGGGGTTGTCGGATGGGAAAAACTGTTTTTT